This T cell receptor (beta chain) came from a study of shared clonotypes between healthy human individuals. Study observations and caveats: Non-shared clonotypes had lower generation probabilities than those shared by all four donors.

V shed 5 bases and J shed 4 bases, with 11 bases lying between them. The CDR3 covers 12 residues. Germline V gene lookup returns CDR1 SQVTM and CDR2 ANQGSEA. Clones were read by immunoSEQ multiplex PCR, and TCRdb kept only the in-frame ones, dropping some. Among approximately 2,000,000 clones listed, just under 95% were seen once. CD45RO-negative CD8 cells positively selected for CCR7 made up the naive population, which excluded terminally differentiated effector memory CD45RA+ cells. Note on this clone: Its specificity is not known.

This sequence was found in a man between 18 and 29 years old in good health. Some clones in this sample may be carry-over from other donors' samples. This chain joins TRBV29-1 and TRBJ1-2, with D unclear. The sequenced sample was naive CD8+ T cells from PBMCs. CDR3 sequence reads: CSVLDGSYGYTF. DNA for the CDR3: TGCAGCGTTTTAGACGGCAGCTATGGCTACACCTTC. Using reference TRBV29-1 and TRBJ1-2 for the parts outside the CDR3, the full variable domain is SAVISQKPSRDICQRGTSLTIQCQVDSQVTMMFWYRQQPGQSLTLIATANQGSEATYESGFVIDKFPISRPNLTFSTLTVSNMSPEDSSIYLCSVLDGSYGYTFGSGTRLTVV.